Reported below is one T cell receptor beta chain. This entry is derived from a study of blood T cell repertoires in COVID-19. Study-level information: In each case, the material was cDNA or gDNA derived from T cells, B-cell-depleted T cells, or PBMCs.

Participants were aged roughly 18 to 89 years from approximately 24 US areas. Self-reported history from a screening survey and questionnaire set each donor's cohort. Per the authors' pipeline: Using reference gene primer amplification, nucleated cell counts were estimated. Assay: immunoSEQ multiplex PCR; the TCRdb copy retains only in-frame clones and omits some. That table supplies the V and J calls and clone size; D and trimming were determined from the DNA. Of fewer than 350,000 clones listed, 70% to 90% are singletons. V trimming: 3 bases; J trimming: 2 bases; junction bases outside the gene matches: 4. The CDR3 contains 15 residues. Germline CDR1 and CDR2: SGDLS and YYNGEE.

The chain recombines TRBV9 with TRBJ2-1; TRBD1 matches 8 bases. Specimen: PBMCs or T cells enriched from blood (not recorded which). The clonotype was recovered from a woman younger than 45 with acute COVID-19. CDR3 DNA: TGTGCCAGCAGCGCTGGACAGGGCACCTACAATGAGCAGTTCTTC. The encoded protein is CASSAGQGTYNEQFF.